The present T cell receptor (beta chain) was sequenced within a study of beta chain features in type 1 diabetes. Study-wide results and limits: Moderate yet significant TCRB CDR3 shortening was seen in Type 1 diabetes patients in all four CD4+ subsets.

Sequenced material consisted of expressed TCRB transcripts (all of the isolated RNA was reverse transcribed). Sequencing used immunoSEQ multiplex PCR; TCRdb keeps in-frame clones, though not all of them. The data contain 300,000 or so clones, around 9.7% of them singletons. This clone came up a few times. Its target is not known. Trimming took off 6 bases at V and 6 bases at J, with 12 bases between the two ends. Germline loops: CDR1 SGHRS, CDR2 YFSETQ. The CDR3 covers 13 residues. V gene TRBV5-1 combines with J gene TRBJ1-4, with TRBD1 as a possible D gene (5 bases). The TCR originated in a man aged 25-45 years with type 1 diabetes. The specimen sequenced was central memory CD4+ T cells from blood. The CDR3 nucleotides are TGCGCCAGCATGGCGGGGCCCGATGAAAAACTGTTTTTT. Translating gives CASMAGPDEKLFF. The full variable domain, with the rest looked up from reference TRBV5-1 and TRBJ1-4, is KAGVTQTPRYLIKTRGQQVTLSCSPISGHRSVSWYQQTPGQGLQFLFEYFSETQRNKGNFPGRFSGRQFSNSRSEMNVSTLELGDSALYLCASMAGPDEKLFFGSGTQLSVL.